The rows below give T cell receptor beta chains drawn from one sample of a study of OX40 agonist ivuxolimab in advanced cancers. Generated by immunoSEQ multiplex PCR, the TCRdb table keeps only in-frame clones and is missing some. The sample contains 50,000 to 70,000 clones, 70% to 90% of which appear only once. The specimen was CD4+ or CD8+ T cells sorted from blood, collected in a trial of the OX40 agonist ivuxolimab. Receptors were obtained from an adult with an advanced solid tumor such as melanoma, head and neck, liver or kidney cancer. Both conserved end residues are part of each CDR3. Each record gives: J gene, D gene, V gene, clone size, CDR3 DNA, CDR3 protein. D genes are given only for firm matches. Size tells how often a clone was seen (once, few, many) or the class of an expanded clone, and some rows leave it out.

>TRBJ2-7|TRBD2|TRBV7-7|few
TGTGCTAGCAGCTTAGGAGGTCCGGGAGGCGAGCAGTACTTC
CASSLGGPGGEQYF
>TRBJ2-1|TRBD2|TRBV19|-
TGTGCCAGTAGGTCTAGCGGGGACCCGGTTGAGCAGTTCTTC
CASRSSGDPVEQFF
>TRBJ2-1|-|TRBV4-1|-
TGCGCCAGCAGCCAAGACGGAGAGGGGCTCAATGAGCAGTTCTTC
CASSQDGEGLNEQFF
>TRBJ1-4|-|TRBV14|-
TGTGCCAGCAGCTCCCGACAGGCGGAAAAACTGTTTTTT
CASSSRQAEKLFF
>TRBJ2-7|-|TRBV11-1|-
TGTGCCAGCAGCTTGCTGACGGCGCGGAACGAGCAGTACTTC
CASSLLTARNEQYF
>TRBJ2-7|-|TRBV5-1|-
TGCGCCAGCAGCCGAGAATCGGACATGCTGTACGAGCAGTACTTC
CASSRESDMLYEQYF
>TRBJ2-3|TRBD2|TRBV11-3|-
TGTGCCAGCAGCTTTGGACTAGCGGGGAGCACAGATACGCAGTATTTT
CASSFGLAGSTDTQYF
>TRBJ1-5|-|TRBV6-1|-
TGTGCCAGCAGTGAAAATCAGCCCCAGCATTTT
CASSENQPQHF
>TRBJ2-1|TRBD1|TRBV5-4|-
TGTGCCAGCAGCTTGAAACAGGGGATGGACAATGAGCAGTTCTTC
CASSLKQGMDNEQFF
>TRBJ1-4|-|TRBV5-1|-
TGCGCCAGCAGCTTGGAGGACGGCGAAAAACTGTTTTTT
CASSLEDGEKLFF
>TRBJ2-5|TRBD2|TRBV5-1|-
TGCGCCAGCAGCTTGGGCGGGGGGGCCCTGTACCAAGAGACCCAGTACTTC
CASSLGGGALYQETQYF
>TRBJ1-5|-|TRBV30|-
TGTGCCTGGAGTGTCCCGGCGGTTCGCAATCAGCCCCAGCATTTT
CAWSVPAVRNQPQHF
>TRBJ2-5|-|TRBV5-6|-
TGTGCCAGCAGCTACTCTCGGGGCCAAGAGACCCAGTACTTC
CASSYSRGQETQYF
>TRBJ2-3|-|TRBV5-1|-
TGCGCCAGCAGCAAGGGTCAGGGGCCCGATACGCAGTATTTT
CASSKGQGPDTQYF
>TRBJ2-7|-|TRBV6-5|-
TGTGCCAGCAGTTACGACCTCGCCTACGAGCAGTACTTC
CASSYDLAYEQYF
>TRBJ1-1|TRBD1|TRBV19|-
TGTGCCAGTAGTAGGACAGGGAACACTGAAGCTTTCTTT
CASSRTGNTEAFF
>TRBJ2-7|-|TRBV5-1|few
TGCGCCAGCAGCTTGGACAGGCTCTACGAGCAGTACTTC
CASSLDRLYEQYF
>TRBJ1-5|-|TRBV4-1|-
TGCGCCAGCAGCCCAGATTTAGTACGGGACCAGCCCCAGCATTTT
CASSPDLVRDQPQHF
>TRBJ2-7|TRBD1|TRBV27|-
TGTGCCAGCCGGCGAGGGGGCGGCGAGCAGTACTTC
CASRRGGGEQYF
>TRBJ1-1|-|TRBV11-2|-
TGTGCCAGCAGCTTAACAGTATCCATGAACACTGAAGCTTTCTTT
CASSLTVSMNTEAFF
>TRBJ1-3|-|TRBV15|few
TGTGCCACCAGCAGAGTAGGGAGCTCTGGAAACACCATATATTTT
CATSRVGSSGNTIYF
>TRBJ2-7|-|TRBV27|-
TGTGCCAGCAGTTTGTTAGGGGGAGGGTCCTACGAGCAGTACTTC
CASSLLGGGSYEQYF